A selection of T cell receptor beta chains follows, all from one sample in a study of chemoradiotherapy in HPV16-positive cancers. Libraries were prepared by immunoSEQ multiplex PCR; TCRdb keeps only in-frame clonotypes and omits some of them. This sample has approximately 1,500 clones, with 82% found just once. The specimen was tumor tissue, collected from a patient who underwent chemoradiotherapy. These receptors all stem from a human donor with HPV-associated anogenital cancer. The CDR3 runs from the conserved cysteine through the conserved F or W. D genes are given only for firm matches. Expanded clones get a size class; other rows say once, few or many, or leave the size out.

j_call | d_call | clone_size | v_call | cdr3_aa | cdr3_nt
TRBJ2-7 | TRBD1 | - | TRBV7-3 | CASSLNVQGSEQYF | TGTGCCAGCAGCTTAAATGTACAGGGGAGCGAGCAGTACTTC
TRBJ2-7 | - | - | TRBV27 | CASAAGASYEQYF | TGTGCCAGCGCGGCGGGGGCTTCCTACGAGCAGTACTTC
TRBJ1-1 | - | - | TRBV7-8 | CASSQQRGITEAFF | TGTGCCAGCAGCCAACAGCGGGGGATCACTGAAGCTTTCTTT
TRBJ2-1 | TRBD2 | few | TRBV15 | CATSRGTSGRGHEQFF | TGTGCCACCAGCAGAGGAACTAGCGGGAGAGGCCATGAGCAGTTCTTC
TRBJ2-1 | - | - | TRBV7-2 | CASRHSLNEQFF | TGTGCCAGCAGGCACTCCTTAAATGAGCAGTTCTTC
TRBJ1-1 | TRBD1 | - | TRBV5-1 | CASSTGTVDGSRWGNTEAFF | TGCGCCAGCAGCACGGGGACAGTCGATGGGTCCCGATGGGGGAACACTGAAGCTTTCTTT
TRBJ1-4 | - | - | TRBV6-1 | CASSVQGVTGEKLFF | TGTGCCAGCAGTGTACAGGGCGTCACTGGGGAAAAACTGTTTTTT
TRBJ1-3 | TRBD1 | - | TRBV29-1 | CSVEDQDRGANTIYF | TGCAGCGTTGAAGATCAGGACAGGGGGGCAAACACCATATATTTT
TRBJ2-7 | - | - | TRBV28 | CASSPVGKLYEQYF | TGTGCCAGCAGTCCCGTGGGAAAACTCTACGAGCAGTACTTC
TRBJ2-3 | TRBD2 | - | TRBV15 | CATSRVGSGRPDTQYF | TGTGCCACCAGCAGAGTGGGTAGCGGGAGACCAGATACGCAGTATTTT
TRBJ1-4 | TRBD1 | - | TRBV18 | CASSPLHTTGGYNEKLFF | TGTGCCAGCTCACCACTCCACACCACAGGGGGCTATAATGAAAAACTGTTTTTT
TRBJ2-3 | - | - | TRBV5-6 | CASSKLGGTDTQYF | TGTGCCAGCAGCAAACTTGGCGGCACAGATACGCAGTATTTT
TRBJ2-7 | TRBD1 | - | TRBV11-2 | CASSLKQGAIDEQYF | TGTGCCAGCAGCCTAAAACAGGGGGCAATCGACGAGCAGTACTTC
TRBJ1-1 | - | - | TRBV7-2 | CASSLGRLNTEAFF | TGTGCCAGCAGCTTAGGGCGGTTGAACACTGAAGCTTTCTTT
TRBJ2-2 | TRBD1 | - | TRBV28 | CASTLVGTGSGELFF | TGTGCCAGCACCCTTGTTGGGACAGGGTCCGGGGAGCTGTTTTTT
TRBJ2-5 | TRBD2 | - | TRBV6-1 | CASSGSGRETQYF | TGTGCCAGCAGTGGTAGCGGGAGAGAGACCCAGTACTTC
TRBJ1-1 | TRBD1 | - | TRBV5-4 | CASSLATGAAFF | TGTGCCAGCAGCTTGGCCACAGGGGCAGCTTTCTTT
TRBJ1-5 | TRBD1 | - | TRBV2 | CASSVGGTVNQPQHF | TGTGCCAGCAGTGTGGGGGGGACAGTCAATCAGCCCCAGCATTTT
TRBJ2-7 | TRBD1 | - | TRBV5-4 | CASSLRSTGVLDEQYF | TGTGCCAGCAGCTTACGATCGACAGGGGTTCTCGACGAGCAGTACTTC
TRBJ2-7 | - | - | TRBV30 | CAWRTRRYGLSEQYF | TGTGCCTGGAGAACCCGGCGGTATGGTCTTTCCGAGCAGTACTTC
TRBJ2-2 | TRBD1 | - | TRBV19 | CASTRTGGPGELFF | TGTGCCAGTACTAGGACAGGGGGTCCCGGGGAGCTGTTTTTT
TRBJ2-7 | TRBD1 | - | TRBV7-6 | CASSSSDRAYEQYF | TGTGCCAGCAGCTCGAGTGACAGGGCCTACGAGCAGTACTTC
TRBJ2-2 | - | - | TRBV11-3 | CASSLNRATGELFF | TGTGCCAGCAGCTTAAACAGGGCCACCGGGGAGCTGTTTTTT
TRBJ2-2 | TRBD1 | - | TRBV4-3 | CASSLGQGATGELFF | TGCGCCAGCAGCCTTGGACAGGGGGCAACCGGGGAGCTGTTTTTT
TRBJ2-6 | - | - | TRBV5-1 | CASRLGTGANVLTF | TGCGCCAGCAGATTGGGAACCGGGGCCAACGTCCTGACTTTC
TRBJ2-5 | - | large | TRBV7-8 | CASSLAVRQGGKTQYF | TGTGCCAGCAGCTTAGCGGTACGACAGGGAGGGAAGACCCAGTACTTC
TRBJ1-5 | - | - | TRBV2 | CASSETGMSNQPQHF | TGTGCCAGCAGTGAGACAGGAATGAGTAATCAGCCCCAGCATTTT
TRBJ1-2 | - | - | TRBV10-3 | CAIKSGDYGYTF | TGTGCCATCAAAAGTGGTGACTATGGCTACACCTTC
TRBJ1-6 | TRBD1 | - | TRBV19 | CASSTWTGNSPLHF | TGTGCCAGTAGTACCTGGACAGGGAATTCACCCCTCCACTTT
TRBJ2-3 | - | - | TRBV19 | CASTPTWMLTDTQYF | TGTGCCAGTACTCCTACCTGGATGCTCACAGATACGCAGTATTTT
TRBJ1-2 | - | - | TRBV28 | CASSLGAGGYTF | TGTGCCAGCAGTTTAGGGGCGGGTGGCTACACCTTC
TRBJ1-3 | - | - | TRBV28 | CASSTGSGNTIYF | TGTGCCAGCAGTACAGGGTCTGGAAACACCATATATTTT
TRBJ1-3 | TRBD1 | - | TRBV5-1 | CASSLGTGGVGNTIYF | TGCGCCAGCAGCTTGGGAACAGGGGGAGTTGGAAACACCATATATTTT
TRBJ1-1 | - | - | TRBV27 | CASSSHSSVDRNTEAFF | TGTGCCAGCAGTTCCCACAGTTCCGTCGACAGGAACACTGAAGCTTTCTTT
TRBJ2-7 | TRBD2 | - | TRBV9 | CASSVGVAGGPANEQYF | TGTGCCAGCAGCGTAGGGGTAGCGGGGGGCCCCGCTAACGAGCAGTACTTC
TRBJ2-3 | - | - | TRBV11-3 | CASSLRGGVADTQYF | TGTGCCAGCAGCTTACGGGGCGGGGTGGCAGATACGCAGTATTTT
TRBJ1-4 | - | few | TRBV28 | CASSPGHPNPLASWEKLFF | TGTGCCAGCAGCCCCGGCCACCCCAACCCTCTAGCGTCGTGGGAAAAACTGTTTTTT
TRBJ1-4 | TRBD1 | few | TRBV7-2 | CASSLLGQANEKLFF | TGTGCCAGCAGCTTACTAGGACAGGCGAATGAAAAACTGTTTTTT
TRBJ2-7 | - | few | TRBV16 | CASSNGVSSYEQYF | TGTGCCAGCAGCAACGGGGTTAGCTCCTACGAGCAGTACTTC
TRBJ1-1 | - | - | TRBV10-2 | CASSRGTLNTEAFF | TGCGCCAGCTCACGCGGGACATTGAACACTGAAGCTTTCTTT
TRBJ1-2 | - | - | TRBV19 | CASSTQTDSLGYTF | TGTGCCAGTAGTACCCAAACGGACAGTCTCGGCTACACCTTC
TRBJ2-3 | TRBD1 | few | TRBV6-1 | CASSETTGGPDTQYF | TGTGCCAGCAGTGAAACAACAGGGGGCCCAGATACGCAGTATTTT
TRBJ2-7 | TRBD1 | once | TRBV19 | CASSPPGQGAGEQYF | TGTGCCAGTAGTCCGCCGGGACAGGGGGCGGGCGAGCAGTACTTC
TRBJ2-3 | - | - | TRBV9 | CASSLRGGALDTQYF | TGTGCCAGCAGTTTAAGAGGGGGGGCATTAGATACGCAGTATTTT
TRBJ1-1 | - | once | TRBV6-6 | CASRTTGSLNTEAFF | TGTGCCAGCAGAACCACGGGATCATTGAACACTGAAGCTTTCTTT
TRBJ2-3 | - | - | TRBV10-1 | CASSEFIRTDTQYF | TGCGCCAGCAGTGAGTTCATCCGCACAGATACGCAGTATTTT
TRBJ2-2 | - | - | TRBV6-6 | CASSNRASAYTGELFF | TGTGCCAGCAGTAATCGAGCTAGCGCGTACACCGGGGAGCTGTTTTTT